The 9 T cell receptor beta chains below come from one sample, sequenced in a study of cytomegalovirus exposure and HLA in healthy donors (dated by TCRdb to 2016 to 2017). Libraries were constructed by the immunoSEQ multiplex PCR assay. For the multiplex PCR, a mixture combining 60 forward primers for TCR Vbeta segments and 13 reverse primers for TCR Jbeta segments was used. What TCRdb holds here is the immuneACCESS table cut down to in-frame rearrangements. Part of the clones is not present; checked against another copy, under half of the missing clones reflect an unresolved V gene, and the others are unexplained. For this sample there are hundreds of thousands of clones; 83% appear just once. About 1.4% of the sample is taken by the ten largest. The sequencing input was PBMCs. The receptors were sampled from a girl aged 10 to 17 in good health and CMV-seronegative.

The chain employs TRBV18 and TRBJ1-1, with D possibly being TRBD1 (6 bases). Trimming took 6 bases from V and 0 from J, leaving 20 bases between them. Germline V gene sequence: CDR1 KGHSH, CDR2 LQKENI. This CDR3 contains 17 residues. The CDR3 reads CASSPKGGTPLNTEAFF. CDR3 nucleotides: TGTGCCAGCTCGCCCAAAGGGGGTACTCCCTTGAACACTGAAGCTTTCTTT.

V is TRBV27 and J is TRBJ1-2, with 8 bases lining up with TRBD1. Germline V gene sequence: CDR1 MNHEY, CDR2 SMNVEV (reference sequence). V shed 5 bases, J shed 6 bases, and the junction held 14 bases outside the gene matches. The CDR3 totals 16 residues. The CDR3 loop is CASSRQGTGRFNGYTF. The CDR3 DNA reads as TGTGCCAGCAGTCGGCAGGGGACAGGAAGGTTTAATGGCTACACCTTC.

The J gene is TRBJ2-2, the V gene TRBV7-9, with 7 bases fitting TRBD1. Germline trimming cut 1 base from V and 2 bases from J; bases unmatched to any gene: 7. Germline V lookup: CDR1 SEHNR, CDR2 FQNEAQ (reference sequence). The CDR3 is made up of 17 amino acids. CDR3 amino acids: CASSLVGTASNTGELFF. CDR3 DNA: TGTGCCAGCAGCTTAGTCGGGACAGCATCTAACACCGGGGAGCTGTTTTTT.

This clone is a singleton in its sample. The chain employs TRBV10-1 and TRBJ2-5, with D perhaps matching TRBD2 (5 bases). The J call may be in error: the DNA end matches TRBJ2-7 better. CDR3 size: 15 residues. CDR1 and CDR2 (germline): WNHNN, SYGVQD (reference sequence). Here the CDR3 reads CASSETPGESYEQYF. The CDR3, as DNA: TGCGCCAGCAGTGAGACCCCCGGGGAGTCCTACGAGCAGTACTTC.

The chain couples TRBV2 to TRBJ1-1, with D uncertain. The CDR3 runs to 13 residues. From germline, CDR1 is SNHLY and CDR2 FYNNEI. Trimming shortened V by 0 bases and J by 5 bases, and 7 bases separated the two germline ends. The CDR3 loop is CASSEASGTEAFF. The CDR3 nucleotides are TGTGCCAGCAGTGAAGCATCGGGGACTGAAGCTTTCTTT.

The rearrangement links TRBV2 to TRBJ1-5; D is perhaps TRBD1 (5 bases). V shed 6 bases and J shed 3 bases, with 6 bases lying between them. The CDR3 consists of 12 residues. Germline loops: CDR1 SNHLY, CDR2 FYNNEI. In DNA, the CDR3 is TGTGCCAGCAGGGACAACAATCAGCCCCAGCATTTT. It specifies CASRDNNQPQHF.

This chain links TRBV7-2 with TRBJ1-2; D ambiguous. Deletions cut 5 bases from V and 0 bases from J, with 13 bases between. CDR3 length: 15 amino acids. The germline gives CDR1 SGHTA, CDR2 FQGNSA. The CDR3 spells CASSRPDSSNYGYTF. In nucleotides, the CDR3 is TGTGCCAGCAGCCGACCCGACTCCTCTAACTATGGCTACACCTTC.

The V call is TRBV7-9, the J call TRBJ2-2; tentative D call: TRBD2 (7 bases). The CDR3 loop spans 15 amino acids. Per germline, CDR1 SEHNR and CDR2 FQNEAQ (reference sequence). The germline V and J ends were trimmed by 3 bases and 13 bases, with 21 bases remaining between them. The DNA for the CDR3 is TGTGCCAGCAGCTTTAGGGGGGGCTGGACCGTCGGGCTGTTTTTT. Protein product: CASSFRGGWTVGLFF. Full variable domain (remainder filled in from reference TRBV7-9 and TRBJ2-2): DTGVSQNPRHKITKRGQNVTFRCDPISEHNRLYWYRQTLGQGPEFLTYFQNEAQLEKSRLLSDRFSAERPKGSFSTLEIQRTEQGDSAMYLCASSFRGGWTVGLFFGEGSRLTVL.

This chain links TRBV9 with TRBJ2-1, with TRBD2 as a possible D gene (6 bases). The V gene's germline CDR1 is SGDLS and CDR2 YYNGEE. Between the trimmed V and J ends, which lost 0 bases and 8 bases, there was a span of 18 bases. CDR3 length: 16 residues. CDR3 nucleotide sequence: TGTGCCAGCAGCGTAGGGTCTGCGGGAAATCGCGATGAGCAGTTCTTC. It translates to CASSVGSAGNRDEQFF.